The table lists the clone carrying this TCR beta chain with a few counts. CDR1 is PRHDT, CDR2 FYEKMQ, per germline (reference sequence). V dropped 5 bases and J dropped 0 bases, with 19 bases sitting between them. The CDR3 sequence is 18 residues long. MiXCR, applied by TCRdb to the 5' RACE reads, yields one record per CDR3 protein. Altogether some 39,000 distinct CDR3 sequences are present, 4% to 5.5% being singletons, with the ten largest covering over 8.5%. The data were taken from a study of T cells of healthy individuals. The chain is built from TRBV13 and TRBJ2-2; TRBD1 is a possible D gene (6 bases). This TCR was recovered from a human donor in good health. The CDR3 region is CASSTTDYRVSNTGELFF. CDR3 bases: TGTGCCAGCAGCACAACCGATTACAGGGTTTCGAACACCGGGGAGCTGTTTTTT.